The source of this T cell receptor (beta chain) is a study of blood T cells in healthy people across ages. Combining a sample-barcoded 5' primer with a J-beta primer mix, a second PCR ran for roughly 7 to 12 cycles. From the 5' RACE reads, TCRdb called clonotypes with MiXCR, one entry per CDR3 protein. The table lists 980,000 or so distinct CDR3 sequences, approximately 49% of them singletons. After removal of 3 bases from V and 4 bases from J, the junction contained 11 bases not matched to a gene. The CDR3 length is 16 residues. CDR1 MDHEN and CDR2 SYDVKM come from the germline V gene. The source of this sequence is a man under 40 in good health. Source material: blood. The rearrangement uses TRBV28 and TRBJ2-5; 7 bases align to TRBD1. The CDR3 sequence is CASSLSAGRGRETQYF. The CDR3, as DNA: TGTGCCAGCAGTTTGAGTGCGGGCAGGGGGAGAGAGACCCAGTACTTC.